One and the same sample provided the 10 T cell receptor beta chains below, sequenced in a study of regulatory T cells in long-lasting Graves disease. Time point indicated: newly diagnosed GD, antithyroid drugs for less than 3 months. The TCR library was prepared using RNA isolated from PBMCs. Arm-PCR with iRepertoire HTBI primers amplified the CDR3 regions for these TCR beta libraries. Each CDR3 protein is one row after TCRdb ran MiXCR on the multiplex PCR reads. The sample comprises 350,000 to 500,000 distinct CDR3 sequences, around 13% of which are singletons, and over 15% rests with the top ten. These data were likewise used in another study, on T cells in Graves' hyperthyroidism and ophthalmopathy.

Sequenced material: peripheral blood mononuclear cells (PBMCs), taken at new diagnosis, from a patient treated with antithyroid drugs. All receptors derive from a woman aged 50 to 60 with Graves disease.

This clonotype was picked up many times. The chain combines TRBV20-1 with TRBJ2-3, with 9 nucleotides matching TRBD2. CDR1 is DFQATT and CDR2 is SNEGSKA in the germline V gene (reference sequence). This CDR3 is built from 14 residues. Unmatched junction bases numbered 4, after V lost 1 base and J lost 5 bases. CDR3 DNA: TGCAGTGCTAGAGTGGCGGGAGGGATAGATACGCAGTATTTT. Translation: CSARVAGGIDTQYF.

The chain joins TRBV7-2 to TRBJ2-3, with 7 positions matching TRBD2. CDR1 is SGHTA, CDR2 FQGNSA, per germline. Trimming removed 1 base from V and 6 bases from J; junction bases left unmatched: 7. The CDR3 spans 15 residues. Written as DNA, the CDR3 is TGTGCCAGCAGCTTAGGGGGGAGGGCTCAGGATACGCAGTATTTT. The encoded protein is CASSLGGRAQDTQYF.

The V call is TRBV7-3, the J call TRBJ2-1; a weak D match, TRBD1 (5 bases). The CDR3 loop spans 14 amino acids. Germline V gives CDR1 SGHTA, CDR2 FQGTGA. The V and J ends lost 3 bases and 6 bases respectively, with 12 bases between them. CDR3: CASSFKTASNEQFF. The CDR3, as DNA: TGTGCCAGCAGCTTCAAGACAGCTTCCAATGAGCAGTTCTTC.

This clonotype was found many times. The gene calls are TRBV12-3 or TRBV12-4 and TRBJ1-2; possibly TRBD1 for D (6 bases). Trimming took off 1 base at V and 4 bases at J, with 22 bases between the two ends. This CDR3 is 18 amino acids long. The CDR3 protein is CASSLGRLGAGVIYGYTF. CDR3 nucleotide sequence: TGTGCCAGCAGTTTAGGCCGTTTGGGGGCAGGGGTTATCTATGGCTACACCTTC.

The CDR3 sequence is CASSIPAGGIDTQYF. CDR3 coding DNA: TGTGCCAGTAGTATTCCAGCGGGAGGAATAGATACGCAGTATTTT. The V and J genes are TRBV19 and TRBJ2-3; 9 bases map to TRBD2. This CDR3 spans 15 amino acids. Trimming cost V 3 bases and J 5 bases; bases outside gene matches: 6. In germline, CDR1 is LNHDA, CDR2 SQIVND (reference sequence).

This clonotype was counted ten times or more. This chain uses TRBV12-3 or TRBV12-4 with TRBJ2-2; possible D gene TRBD1, 6 bases. V shed 6 bases and J shed 1 base, with 9 bases lying between them. This CDR3 is 14 amino acids long. As DNA, the CDR3 is TGTGCCAGCAGCCCACAGGGGAACACCGGGGAGCTGTTTTTT. Translating it yields CASSPQGNTGELFF.

The DNA for the CDR3 is TGTGCCAGCAGTTACTGGAGGAGCGGGGGGCTAAATACGCAGTATTTT. Encoded protein: CASSYWRSGGLNTQYF. V is TRBV6-9 and J is TRBJ2-3; 9 bases are shared with TRBD2. V shed 3 bases, J shed 7 bases, and the junction held 11 bases outside the gene matches. The CDR3 contains 16 residues. Germline V gives CDR1 MNHGY, CDR2 SVAAGI.

The chain uses TRBV5-1 and TRBJ2-2; D gene ambiguous. This CDR3 has 14 amino acids. The germline V and J ends were trimmed by 0 bases and 3 bases, with 6 bases remaining between them. The germline V gene encodes CDR1 SGHRS and CDR2 YFSETQ. In nucleotides, the CDR3 is TGCGCCAGCAGCTTGGAGACCTACACCGGGGAGCTGTTTTTT. This sequence encodes CASSLETYTGELFF.

In this sample, this clonotype turned up many times. The rearrangement uses TRBV19 and TRBJ1-1; D is undetermined. Germline V gene lookup returns CDR1 LNHDA and CDR2 SQIVND (reference sequence). The length of the CDR3 is 14 residues. The ends were cut back, 0 bases at V and 2 bases at J, with 7 bases in the middle. This CDR3 is CASSIDASNTEAFF. CDR3 coding DNA: TGTGCCAGTAGTATAGATGCCAGTAACACTGAAGCTTTCTTT.

The table lists this clonotype with many counts. This rearrangement joins TRBV28 to TRBJ2-7; the D gene is possibly TRBD1 (6 bases). Trimming removed 3 bases at V and 2 bases at J, with 8 bases between. There are 13 residues in the CDR3. Germline V gives CDR1 MDHEN, CDR2 SYDVKM. The CDR3 DNA sequence: TGTGCCAGCAGTTTCCAGGGGCCCTACGAGCAGTACTTC. Translated: CASSFQGPYEQYF.